This T cell receptor beta chain is drawn from a study of STAT5B mutations in CD4+ large granular lymphocyte leukemia. Study-wide findings and caveats: Top patient clones used TRBV06 genes more often: 8/27 versus 2/35 in controls. CD4-sorted patient repertoires seemed more clonal than healthy CD4+ repertoires.

About this clone: Antigen specificity is unknown.

Controls came from buffy coats of healthy blood donors. Sequencing used immunoSEQ multiplex PCR; TCRdb keeps in-frame clones, though not all of them. The sample lists about 35,000 clones, roughly four fifths occurring once. The CDR3 sequence is 17 residues long. Germline assignment: CDR1 SGHRS and CDR2 YFSETQ. The V and J ends lost 2 bases and 0 bases respectively, with 12 bases between them. Specimen: CD4+ T cells from blood buffy coats. This sequence was found in a human donor in good health. V gene TRBV5-1 combines with J gene TRBJ2-6; perhaps TRBD2 as D (5 bases). DNA of the CDR3: TGCGCCAGCAGCTTAGCTGACTATAGCTCTGGGGCCAACGTCCTGACTTTC. Its protein product is CASSLADYSSGANVLTF.